This T cell receptor (beta chain) was documented in a study of shared clonotypes between healthy human individuals. Study in general: Each donor's CD4 naive and CD4 memory cells filled three plates apiece, CD8 naive two, and CD8 memory one.

The CDR3 contains 15 residues. The germline CDR1 and CDR2 sequences are SGHTA and FQGTGA. Trimming removed 5 bases from V and 1 base from J; junction bases left unmatched: 1. Profiling relied on immunoSEQ multiplex PCR, and the TCRdb table lists in-frame clones only, not all of them. This table holds under 700,000 clones, about 95% found once. Terminally differentiated effector memory CD45RA+ cells were left out of the naive CD8 fraction, which was CD45RO-negative and positively selected for CCR7. The receptor was isolated from a woman in her twenties or thirties in good health. The specimen was naive CD8+ T cells sorted from blood. This rearrangement joins TRBV7-3 to TRBJ2-5, with TRBD2 matching 13 bases. CDR3 in amino acids: CASSRTSGSQETQYF. CDR3 bases: TGTGCCAGCAGCAGGACTAGCGGGAGCCAAGAGACCCAGTACTTC.